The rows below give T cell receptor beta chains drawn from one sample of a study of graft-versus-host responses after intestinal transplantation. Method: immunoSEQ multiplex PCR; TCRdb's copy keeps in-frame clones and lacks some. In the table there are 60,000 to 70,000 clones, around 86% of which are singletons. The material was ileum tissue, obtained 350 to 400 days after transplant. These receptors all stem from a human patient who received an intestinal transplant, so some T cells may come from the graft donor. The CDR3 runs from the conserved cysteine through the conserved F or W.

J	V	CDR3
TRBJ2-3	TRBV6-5	CAIGRGLGADTQYF
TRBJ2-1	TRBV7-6	CASSSPSLRGNEQFF
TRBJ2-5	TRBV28	CASSWTRGAQETQYF
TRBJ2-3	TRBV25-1	CASSDGRSTDTQYF
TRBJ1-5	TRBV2	CASQQWGESNQPQHF
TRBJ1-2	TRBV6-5	CASSFGTGVGYTF
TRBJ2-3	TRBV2	CASALIAGGTDTQYF
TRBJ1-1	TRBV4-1	CASSTPLAMAFF
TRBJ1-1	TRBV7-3	CASRIQGGNTEAFF
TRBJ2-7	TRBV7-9	CASSFPGYPYEQYF
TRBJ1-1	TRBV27	CASSNPGLTNTEAFF
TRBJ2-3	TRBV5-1	CASSPGGTDTQYF
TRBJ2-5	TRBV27	CASSLYRGETQYF
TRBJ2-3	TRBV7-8	CASSPIDRVGNTQYF
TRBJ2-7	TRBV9	CASSASVGTGAPYEQYF
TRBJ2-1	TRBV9	CASSVGSSSYNEQFF
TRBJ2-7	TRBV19	CASSRGPGTYEQYF
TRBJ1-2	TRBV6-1	CASSEYREANYGYTF
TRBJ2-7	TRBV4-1	CASSQGGGREQYF
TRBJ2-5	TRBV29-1	CSVEAAGTGGRETQYF
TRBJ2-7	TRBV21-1	CASSNSVEQYF
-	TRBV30	CAWSVGLAGYEQYF
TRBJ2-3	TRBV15	CATRSPGRTADTQYF
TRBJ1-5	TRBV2	CASSGVGGGQPQHF
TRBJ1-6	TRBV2	CASSEGDNSPLHF
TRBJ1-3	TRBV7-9	CASSTGQGVTRNTIYF
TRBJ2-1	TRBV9	CASSFGTYSQQFF
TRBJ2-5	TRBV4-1	CASSQDKRDLKTQYF
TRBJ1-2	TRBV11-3	CASSRLGRGYTF
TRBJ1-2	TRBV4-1	CASSQVASRQGVVGGYTF
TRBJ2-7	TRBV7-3	CASRSSGGYEQYF
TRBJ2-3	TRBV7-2	CASSWAERGGTDTQYF
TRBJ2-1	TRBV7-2	CASSFGRYNEQFF
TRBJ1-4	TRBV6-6	CASSSGALNEKLFF
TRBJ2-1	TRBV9	CASSQGTKSQQFF
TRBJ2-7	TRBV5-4	CASSSLEEQYF
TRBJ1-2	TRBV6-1	CASSERQGAGYTF
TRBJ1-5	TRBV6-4	CASSDTNQPQHF
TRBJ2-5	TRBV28	CASSRSRGLQETQYF
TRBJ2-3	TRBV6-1	CASSEWGTGRTDTQYF
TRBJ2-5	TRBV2	CASSASSGGFQETQYF
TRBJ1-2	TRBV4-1	CASSQSRGQGDYGYTF
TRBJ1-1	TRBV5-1	CASSHRDLSNTEAFF